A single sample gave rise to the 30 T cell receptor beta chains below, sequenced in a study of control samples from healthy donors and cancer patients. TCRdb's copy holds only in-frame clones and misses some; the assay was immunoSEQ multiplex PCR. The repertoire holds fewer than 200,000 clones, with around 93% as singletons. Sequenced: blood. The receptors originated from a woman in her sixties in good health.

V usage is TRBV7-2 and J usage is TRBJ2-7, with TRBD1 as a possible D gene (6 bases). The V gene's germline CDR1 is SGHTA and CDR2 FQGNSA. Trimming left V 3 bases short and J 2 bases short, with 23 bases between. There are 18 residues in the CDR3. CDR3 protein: CASSFQTGSSYYTYEQYF. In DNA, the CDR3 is TGTGCCAGCAGCTTCCAGACAGGATCATCATACTACACCTACGAGCAGTACTTC.

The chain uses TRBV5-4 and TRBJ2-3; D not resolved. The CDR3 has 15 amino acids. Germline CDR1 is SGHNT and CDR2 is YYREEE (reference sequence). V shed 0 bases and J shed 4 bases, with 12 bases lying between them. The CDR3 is CASSLDYSVSDTQYF. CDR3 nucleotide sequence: TGTGCCAGCAGCTTGGACTACTCAGTTTCAGATACGCAGTATTTT.

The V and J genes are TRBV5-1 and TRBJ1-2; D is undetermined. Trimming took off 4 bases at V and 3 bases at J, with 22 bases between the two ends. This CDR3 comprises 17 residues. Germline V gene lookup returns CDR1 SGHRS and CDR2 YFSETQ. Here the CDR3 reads CASSRPVRPPLDYGYTF. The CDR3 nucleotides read TGCGCCAGCAGCCGGCCCGTCCGACCCCCGTTGGACTATGGCTACACCTTC.

DNA for the CDR3: TGTGCCAGCAGCCACACAGGAGTATATGGCTACACCTTC. Translation gives CASSHTGVYGYTF. This rearrangement joins TRBV6-2 or TRBV6-3 to TRBJ1-2, with D tentatively TRBD1 (5 bases). CDR1 is MNHEY, CDR2 SVGEGT, per germline. The CDR3 totals 13 residues. V lost 6 bases to trimming and J lost 5 bases, with 13 bases between them.

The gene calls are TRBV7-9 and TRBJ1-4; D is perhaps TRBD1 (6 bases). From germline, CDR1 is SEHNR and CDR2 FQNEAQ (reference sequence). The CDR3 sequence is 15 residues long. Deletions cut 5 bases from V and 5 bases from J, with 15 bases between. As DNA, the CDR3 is TGTGCCAGCAGCGGGGCAGGACAGAAGAATGAAAAACTGTTTTTT. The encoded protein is CASSGAGQKNEKLFF.

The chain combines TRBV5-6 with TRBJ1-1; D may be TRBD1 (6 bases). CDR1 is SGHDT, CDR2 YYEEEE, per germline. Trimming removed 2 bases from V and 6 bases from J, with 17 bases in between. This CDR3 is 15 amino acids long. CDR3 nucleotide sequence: TGTGCCAGCAGCTTCACCAGATACAGGGCCCCTGAAGCTTTCTTT. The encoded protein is CASSFTRYRAPEAFF. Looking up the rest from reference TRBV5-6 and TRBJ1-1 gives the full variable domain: DAGVTQSPTHLIKTRGQQVTLRCSPKSGHDTVSWYQQALGQGPQFIFQYYEEEERQRGNFPDRFSGHQFPNYSSELNVNALLLGDSALYLCASSFTRYRAPEAFFGQGTRLTVV.

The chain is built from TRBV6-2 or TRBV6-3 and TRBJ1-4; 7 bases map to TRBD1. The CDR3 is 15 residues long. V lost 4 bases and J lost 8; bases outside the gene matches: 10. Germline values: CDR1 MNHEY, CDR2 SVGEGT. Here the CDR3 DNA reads TGTGCCAGCAGTTTCCTCGGGACAGCCGAAGAAAAACTGTTTTTT. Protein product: CASSFLGTAEEKLFF.

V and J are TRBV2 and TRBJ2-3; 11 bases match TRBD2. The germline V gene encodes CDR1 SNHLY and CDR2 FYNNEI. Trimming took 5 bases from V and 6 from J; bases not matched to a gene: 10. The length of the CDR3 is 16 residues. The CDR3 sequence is CASSPGILAGGDTQYF. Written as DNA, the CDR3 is TGTGCCAGCAGTCCGGGGATTCTAGCGGGGGGCGATACGCAGTATTTT.

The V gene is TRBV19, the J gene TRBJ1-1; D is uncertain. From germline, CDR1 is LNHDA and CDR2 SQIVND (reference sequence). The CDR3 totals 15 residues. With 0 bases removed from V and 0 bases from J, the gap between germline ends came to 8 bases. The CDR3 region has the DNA TGTGCCAGTAGTATAGATCGATATCTGAACACTGAAGCTTTCTTT. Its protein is CASSIDRYLNTEAFF.

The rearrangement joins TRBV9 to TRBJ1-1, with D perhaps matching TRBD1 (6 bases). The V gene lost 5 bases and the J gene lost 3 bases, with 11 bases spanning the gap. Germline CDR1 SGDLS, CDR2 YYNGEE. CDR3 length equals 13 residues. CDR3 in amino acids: CASSSYRDTEAFF. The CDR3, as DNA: TGTGCCAGCAGTTCCTACAGGGACACTGAAGCTTTCTTT.

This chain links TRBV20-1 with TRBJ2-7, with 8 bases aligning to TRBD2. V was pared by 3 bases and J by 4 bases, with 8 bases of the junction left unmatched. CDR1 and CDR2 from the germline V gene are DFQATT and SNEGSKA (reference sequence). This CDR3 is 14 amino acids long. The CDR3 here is CSASFSGGVYEQYF. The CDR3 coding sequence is TGCAGTGCTAGTTTCAGCGGGGGAGTATACGAGCAGTACTTC.

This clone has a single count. This CDR3 reads CASTPMMGSEAYNSPLHF. DNA of the CDR3: TGTGCCAGCACTCCCATGATGGGCTCGGAGGCCTATAATTCACCCCTCCACTTT. The chain recombines TRBV7-8 with TRBJ1-6; D is ambiguous. CDR3 size: 18 residues. V was cut by 7 bases and J by 2 bases, with 21 bases left in between. Germline V gives CDR1 SGHVS, CDR2 FQNEAQ.

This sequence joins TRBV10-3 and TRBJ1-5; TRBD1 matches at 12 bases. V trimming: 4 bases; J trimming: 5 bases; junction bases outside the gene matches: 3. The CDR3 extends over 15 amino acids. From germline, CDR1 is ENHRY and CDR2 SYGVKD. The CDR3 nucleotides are TGTGCCATCAGTGCAGGGACAGGGGGCCATCAGCCCCAGCATTTT. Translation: CAISAGTGGHQPQHF.

CDR3 protein: CASDPGTFNQPQHF. For the CDR3, the DNA is TGCGCCAGTGATCCTGGGACGTTCAATCAGCCCCAGCATTTT. This chain links TRBV10-1 with TRBJ1-5; TRBD1 is a possible D gene (5 bases). V was shortened by 9 bases and J by 3 bases, with 15 bases between the two germline ends. CDR1 and CDR2 (germline): WNHNN, SYGVQD (reference sequence). The CDR3 runs to 14 residues.

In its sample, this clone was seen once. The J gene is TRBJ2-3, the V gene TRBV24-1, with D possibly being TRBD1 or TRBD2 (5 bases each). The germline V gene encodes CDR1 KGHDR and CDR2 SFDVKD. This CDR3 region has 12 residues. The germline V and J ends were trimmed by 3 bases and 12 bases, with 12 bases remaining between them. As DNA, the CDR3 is TGTGCCACCAGTGATCGGGGCTTTGATCAGTATTTT. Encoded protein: CATSDRGFDQYF.

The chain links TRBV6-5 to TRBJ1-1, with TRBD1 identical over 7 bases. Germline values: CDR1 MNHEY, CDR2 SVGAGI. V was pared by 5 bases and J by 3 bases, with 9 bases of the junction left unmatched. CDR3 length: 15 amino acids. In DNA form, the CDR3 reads TGTGCCAGCAGTCCCCGTCGGGACAGAGACACTGAAGCTTTCTTT. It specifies CASSPRRDRDTEAFF.

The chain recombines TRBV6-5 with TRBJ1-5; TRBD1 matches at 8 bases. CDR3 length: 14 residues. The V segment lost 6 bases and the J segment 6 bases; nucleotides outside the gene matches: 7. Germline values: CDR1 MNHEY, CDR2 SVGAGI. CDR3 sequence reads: CASSAGGAGQPQHF. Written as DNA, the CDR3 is TGTGCCAGCAGCGCAGGGGGCGCGGGTCAGCCCCAGCATTTT.

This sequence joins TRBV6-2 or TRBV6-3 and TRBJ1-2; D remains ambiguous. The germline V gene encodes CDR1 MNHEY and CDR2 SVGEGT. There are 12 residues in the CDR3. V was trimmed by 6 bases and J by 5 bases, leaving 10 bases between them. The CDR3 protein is CASSSGVYGYTF. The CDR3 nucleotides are TGTGCCAGCAGCTCGGGAGTTTATGGCTACACCTTC.

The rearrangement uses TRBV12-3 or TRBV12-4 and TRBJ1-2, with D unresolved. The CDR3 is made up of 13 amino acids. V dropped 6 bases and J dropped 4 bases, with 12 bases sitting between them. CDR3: CASSSGQFYGYTF. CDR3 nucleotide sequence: TGTGCCAGCAGCAGTGGGCAGTTCTATGGCTACACCTTC.

DNA for the CDR3: TGCGCCAGCAGCCAAGGGGGGGGCCGGGTGACTGAAGCTTTCTTT. It specifies CASSQGGGRVTEAFF. This chain uses TRBV4-1 with TRBJ1-1; weak D call: TRBD1 (6 bases). V gave up 1 base and J gave up 5 bases, with 14 bases separating them. In germline, CDR1 is MGHRA, CDR2 YSYEKL. This CDR3 is 15 amino acids long.

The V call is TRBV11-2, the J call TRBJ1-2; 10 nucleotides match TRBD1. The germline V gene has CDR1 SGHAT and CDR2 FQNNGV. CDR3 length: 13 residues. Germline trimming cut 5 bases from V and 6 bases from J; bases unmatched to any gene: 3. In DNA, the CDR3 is TGTGCCAGCAGCCCGGGACAGGGGCATGGCTACACCTTC. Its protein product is CASSPGQGHGYTF. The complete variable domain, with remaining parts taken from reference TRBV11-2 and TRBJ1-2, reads EAGVAQSPRYKIIEKRQSVAFWCNPISGHATLYWYQQILGQGPKLLIQFQNNGVVDDSQLPKDRFSAERLKGVDSTLKIQPAKLEDSAVYLCASSPGQGHGYTFGSGTRLTVV.

CDR3 in amino acids: CASSYSTLRGSPLHF. DNA for the CDR3: TGTGCCAGCAGTTACTCGACCCTCCGCGGTTCACCCCTCCACTTT. The V call is TRBV6-5, the J call TRBJ1-6; no firm D call. Germline V CDR1 and CDR2: MNHEY, SVGAGI. CDR3 length: 15 amino acids. V lost 0 bases, J lost 9 bases, and 12 bases lay in between.

The CDR3 here is CASGEASGGGQTQYF. The CDR3 DNA follows: TGTGCCAGCGGAGAGGCTAGCGGGGGCGGGCAGACCCAGTACTTC. This rearrangement joins TRBV11-2 to TRBJ2-5; 10 bases align to TRBD2. V shed 8 bases and J 6 bases; nucleotides not matched to a gene: 12. Germline V gene sequence: CDR1 SGHAT, CDR2 FQNNGV. This CDR3 comprises 15 residues.

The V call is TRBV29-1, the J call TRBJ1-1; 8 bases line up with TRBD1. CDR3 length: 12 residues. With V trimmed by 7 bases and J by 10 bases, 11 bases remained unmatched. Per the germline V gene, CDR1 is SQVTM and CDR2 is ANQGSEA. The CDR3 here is CSGEGTGGRAFF. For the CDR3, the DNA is TGCAGCGGGGAAGGGACAGGTGGTCGAGCTTTCTTT.

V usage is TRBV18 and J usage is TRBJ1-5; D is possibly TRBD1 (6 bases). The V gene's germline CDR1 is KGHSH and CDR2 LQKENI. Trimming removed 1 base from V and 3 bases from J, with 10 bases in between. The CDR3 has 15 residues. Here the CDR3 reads CASSPQSGDNQPQHF. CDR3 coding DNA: TGTGCCAGCTCACCACAGTCAGGGGACAATCAGCCCCAGCATTTT.

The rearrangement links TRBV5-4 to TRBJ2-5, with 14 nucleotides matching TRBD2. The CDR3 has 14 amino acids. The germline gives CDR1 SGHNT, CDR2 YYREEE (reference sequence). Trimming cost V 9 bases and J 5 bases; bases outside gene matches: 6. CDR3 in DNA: TGTGCCACCCGACTAGCGGGGGGGTCGGAGACCCAGTACTTC. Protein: CATRLAGGSETQYF. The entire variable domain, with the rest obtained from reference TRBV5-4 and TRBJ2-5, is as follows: ETGVTQSPTHLIKTRGQQVTLRCSSQSGHNTVSWYQQALGQGPQFIFQYYREEENGRGNFPPRFSGLQFPNYSSELNVNALELDDSALYLCATRLAGGSETQYFGPGTRLLVL.

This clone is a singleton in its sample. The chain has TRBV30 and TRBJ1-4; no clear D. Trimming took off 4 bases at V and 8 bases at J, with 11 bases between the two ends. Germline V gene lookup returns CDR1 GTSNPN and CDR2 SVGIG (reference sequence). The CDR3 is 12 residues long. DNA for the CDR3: TGTGCCTGGAACCAATACAGAGAAAAACTGTTTTTT. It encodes CAWNQYREKLFF.

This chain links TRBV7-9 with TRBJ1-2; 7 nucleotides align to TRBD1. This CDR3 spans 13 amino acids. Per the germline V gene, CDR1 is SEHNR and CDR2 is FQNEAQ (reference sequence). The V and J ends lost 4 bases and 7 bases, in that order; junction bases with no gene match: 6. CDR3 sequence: CASSSLQGSGYTF. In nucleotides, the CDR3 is TGTGCCAGCAGCTCTCTACAGGGGTCTGGCTACACCTTC.

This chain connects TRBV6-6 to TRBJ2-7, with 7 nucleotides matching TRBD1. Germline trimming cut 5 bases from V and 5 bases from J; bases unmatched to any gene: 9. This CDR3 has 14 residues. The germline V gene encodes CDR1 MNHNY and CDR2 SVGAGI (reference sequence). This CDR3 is CASSPYRGPNEQYF. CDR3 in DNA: TGTGCCAGCAGTCCCTACAGGGGACCTAACGAGCAGTACTTC.

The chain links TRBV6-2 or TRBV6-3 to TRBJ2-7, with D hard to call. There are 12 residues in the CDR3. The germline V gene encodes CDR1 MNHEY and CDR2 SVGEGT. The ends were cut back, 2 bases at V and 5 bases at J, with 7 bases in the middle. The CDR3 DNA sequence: TGTGCCAGCAGTTACCTCACCCACGAGCAGTACTTC. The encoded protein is CASSYLTHEQYF.